This T cell receptor beta chain was sequenced during a study of T-cell memory formation after mild COVID-19 (dated by TCRdb to the early 2020s). About the full investigation: TCR sequence clusters from the two donors were found to be largely donor specific. Two young, previously healthy adult volunteers made up the cohort, one male and one female. In a couple of donors, T-cell clones that expanded and contracted after mild COVID-19 were tracked by sequencing TCRalpha and TCRbeta repertoires over time.

Ficoll-Paque density gradient centrifugation was the method used to isolate PBMCs. Sequencing instrument: Illumina NovaSeq 6000. TCRalpha and TCRbeta cDNA libraries were built by 5'RACE with constant-segment primers, adding sample barcodes and unique molecular identifiers. RNA was extracted from every sample with Trizol reagent. Libraries were amplified in two PCR steps, with a second sample barcode and Illumina TruSeq adapters added in the second step. The libraries were sequenced on an Illumina NovaSeq using 2 x 150 bp paired-end reads. The paper's processing steps were these. Demultiplexing of reads and collapsing into UMI-guided consensus sequences were performed with migec v1.2.7. Using mixcr v2.1.11, UMI consensuses were aligned to TRA and TRB V and J templates and then assembled into clonotypes. A clonotype was counted as expanded or contracted only when both edgeR and NoisET called the clonotype significant, with the noise models trained on biological replicates. edgeR calls used a false discovery rate-adjusted p below 0.01 and a log2 fold-change threshold of 1. As an exploratory analysis of dynamics, max-normalized trajectories of the 1000 most abundant clonotypes were examined by PCA with hierarchical clustering. The CD4 or CD8 phenotype of responding clones was assigned using the separately sequenced CD4+ and CD8+ repertoires. The public reads were quality trimmed at Q25 with fastp and then assembled into clones with MiXCR by TCRdb, keeping productive beta chains. CDR3 protein sequences are deduplicated, and each keeps its most common genes and DNA. It is TCRdb's table, rather than the study itself, that gives the V and J calls and clone size. The table for this sample lists hundreds of thousands of distinct CDR3 sequences; 24% of them were counted only once. Around 9% of the sample belongs to the ten largest clones.

Here is what the overall study found, with its caveats: The second-wave clones that peaked on day 37 were not confirmed to be SARS-CoV-2 specific. Contracting CD4+ clones were found mainly in CM and EM memory subsets, while CD8+ clones were enriched in EMRA. Balanced CD4/CD8 phenotypes were observed for clones contracting from day 15 to 85, whereas a bias towards CD4+ was observed for a second wave of clones expanding from day 15 to 37. The study included only a couple of mild cases, and larger cohorts that include severe cases with pre-infection samples were judged to be necessary. Some responding clones were detected in pre-infection memory, suggesting pre-existing cross-reactive memory T cells joined the SARS-CoV-2 response.

As to this clonotype: Its recognized antigen is unknown. The record has no base qualities; no much larger clone is one base away.

Sequences were obtained from PBMCs or a T cell subset sorted from them (not recorded which). This clonotype originated in an adult woman who had mild COVID-19 (a few samples of this study predate the infection). The sample titles of this study are shuffled in the database, so cell type and time point are left out; the donor was told from shared clones.

The DNA sequence is given as TGCGCCAGCAGCCAAGATACGGGAGGCACCCCCTACGAGCAGTACTTC. Its protein is CASSQDTGGTPYEQYF. The chain employs TRBV4-3 and TRBJ2-7; 7 bases in the middle match TRBD2. Trimming removed 0 bases from V and 2 bases from J; the gene matches leave 7 bases unexplained. Via the germline V gene, CDR1 is LGHNA and CDR2 YSLEER. From the cysteine up to the phenylalanine, the CDR3 has a length of 16 residues. The retained sequence is limited to the CDR3, 48 bases, with the frame set at the first base.